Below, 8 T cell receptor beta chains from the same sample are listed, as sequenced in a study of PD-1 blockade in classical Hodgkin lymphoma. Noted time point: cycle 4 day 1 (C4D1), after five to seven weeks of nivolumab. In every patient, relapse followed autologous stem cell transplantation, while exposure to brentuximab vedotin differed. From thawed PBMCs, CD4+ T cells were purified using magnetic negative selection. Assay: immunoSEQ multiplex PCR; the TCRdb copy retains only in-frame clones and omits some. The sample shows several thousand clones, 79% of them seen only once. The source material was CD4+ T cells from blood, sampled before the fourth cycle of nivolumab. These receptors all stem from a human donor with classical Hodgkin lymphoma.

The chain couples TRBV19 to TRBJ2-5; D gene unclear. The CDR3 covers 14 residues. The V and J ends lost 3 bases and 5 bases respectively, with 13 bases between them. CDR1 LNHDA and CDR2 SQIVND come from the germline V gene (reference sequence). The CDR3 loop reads CASSMDPRDETQYF. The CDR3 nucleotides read TGTGCCAGTAGTATGGACCCTCGCGATGAGACCCAGTACTTC. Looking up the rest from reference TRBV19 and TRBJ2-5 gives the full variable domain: DGGITQSPKYLFRKEGQNVTLSCEQNLNHDAMYWYRQDPGQGLRLIYYSQIVNDFQKGDIAEGYSVSREKKESFPLTVTSAQKNPTAFYLCASSMDPRDETQYFGPGTRLLVL.

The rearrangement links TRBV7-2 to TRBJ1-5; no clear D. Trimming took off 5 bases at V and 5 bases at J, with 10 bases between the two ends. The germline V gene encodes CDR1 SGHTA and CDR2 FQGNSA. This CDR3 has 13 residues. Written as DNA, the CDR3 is TGTGCCAGCAGCCGCGACGGCGATCAGCCCCAGCATTTT. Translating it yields CASSRDGDQPQHF.

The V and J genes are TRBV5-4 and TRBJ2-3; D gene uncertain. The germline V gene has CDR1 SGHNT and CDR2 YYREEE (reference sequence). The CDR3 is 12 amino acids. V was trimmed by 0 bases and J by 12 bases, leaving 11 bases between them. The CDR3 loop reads CASSLDPVSQYF. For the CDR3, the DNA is TGTGCCAGCAGCTTGGATCCAGTTTCACAGTATTTT.

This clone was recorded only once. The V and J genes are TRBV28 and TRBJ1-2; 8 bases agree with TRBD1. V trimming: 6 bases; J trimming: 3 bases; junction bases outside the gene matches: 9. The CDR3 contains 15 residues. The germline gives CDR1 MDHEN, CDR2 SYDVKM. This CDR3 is CASSRTGSIYYGYTF. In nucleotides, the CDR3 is TGTGCCAGCAGCCGGACAGGGAGTATCTACTATGGCTACACCTTC.

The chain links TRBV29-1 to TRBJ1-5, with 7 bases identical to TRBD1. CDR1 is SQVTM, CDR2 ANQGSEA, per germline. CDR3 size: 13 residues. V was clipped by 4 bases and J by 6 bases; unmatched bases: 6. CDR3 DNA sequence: TGCAGCGTTGTCCAGGGGGGTAGTCAGCCCCAGCATTTT. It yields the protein CSVVQGGSQPQHF.

The CDR3 DNA is TGCGCCAGTCGCCCGGCGCAAGACTATGGCTACACCTTC. This encodes CASRPAQDYGYTF. This chain uses TRBV5-1 with TRBJ1-2; the D is unclear. Deletions cut 8 bases from V and 3 bases from J, with 14 bases between. CDR1 SGHRS and CDR2 YFSETQ come from the germline V gene. CDR3 size: 13 residues.

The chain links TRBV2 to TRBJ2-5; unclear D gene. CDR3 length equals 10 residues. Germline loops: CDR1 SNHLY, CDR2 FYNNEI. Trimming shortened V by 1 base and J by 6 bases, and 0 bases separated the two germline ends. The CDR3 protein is CASSEETQYF. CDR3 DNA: TGTGCCAGCAGTGAAGAGACCCAGTACTTC.

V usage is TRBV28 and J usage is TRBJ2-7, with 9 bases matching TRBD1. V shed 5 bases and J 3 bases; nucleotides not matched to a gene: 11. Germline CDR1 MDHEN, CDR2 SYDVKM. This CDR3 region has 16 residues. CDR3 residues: CASSLGQGLGGYEQYF. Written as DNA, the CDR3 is TGTGCCAGCAGTCTCGGACAGGGGCTTGGGGGCTACGAGCAGTACTTC.